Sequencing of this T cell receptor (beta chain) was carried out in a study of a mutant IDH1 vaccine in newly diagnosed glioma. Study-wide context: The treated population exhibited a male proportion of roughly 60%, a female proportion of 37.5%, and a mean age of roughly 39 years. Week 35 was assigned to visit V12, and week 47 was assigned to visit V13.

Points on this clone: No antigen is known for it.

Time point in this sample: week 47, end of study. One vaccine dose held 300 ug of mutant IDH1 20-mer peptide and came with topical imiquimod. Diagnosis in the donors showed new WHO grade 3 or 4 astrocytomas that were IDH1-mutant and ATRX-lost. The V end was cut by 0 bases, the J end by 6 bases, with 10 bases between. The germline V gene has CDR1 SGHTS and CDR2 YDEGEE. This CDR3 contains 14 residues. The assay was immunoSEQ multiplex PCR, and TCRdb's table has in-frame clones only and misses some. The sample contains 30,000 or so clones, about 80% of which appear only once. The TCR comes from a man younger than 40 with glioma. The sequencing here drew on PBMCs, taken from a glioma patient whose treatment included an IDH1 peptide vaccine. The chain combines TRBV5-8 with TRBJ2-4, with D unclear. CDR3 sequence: CASSLDLGGNIQYF. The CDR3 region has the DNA TGTGCCAGCAGCTTGGACCTGGGTGGAAACATTCAGTACTTC.